This T cell receptor (beta chain) was retrieved from a study of regulatory T cells in long-lasting Graves disease. At the level of the study: The study enrolled newly diagnosed Graves' patients on antithyroid drugs under 3 months.

Arm-PCR of CDR3 regions and iRepertoire HTBI primers were the basis on which TCR beta libraries were built. Each CDR3 protein gets one entry after TCRdb re-called the multiplex PCR reads with MiXCR. The sample yields roughly 380,000 distinct CDR3 sequences, around 16% seen once. Specified time point: newly diagnosed GD, antithyroid drugs for less than 3 months. The TCR library was prepared using RNA isolated from PBMCs. The V end lost 7 bases, the J end lost 2 bases, and 14 bases lay between the germline ends. CDR1 is DFQATT, CDR2 SNEGSKA, per germline (reference sequence). The CDR3 length is 13 residues.

The TCR was taken from a female donor with Graves disease. The chain uses TRBV20-1 and TRBJ2-5; D is unclear. The sample here was peripheral blood mononuclear cells (PBMCs), taken at new diagnosis, from a patient treated with antithyroid drugs. DNA of the CDR3: TGCAGTGTGTTGGGGATGGGTCAAGAGACCCAGTACTTC. Amino acids: CSVLGMGQETQYF.